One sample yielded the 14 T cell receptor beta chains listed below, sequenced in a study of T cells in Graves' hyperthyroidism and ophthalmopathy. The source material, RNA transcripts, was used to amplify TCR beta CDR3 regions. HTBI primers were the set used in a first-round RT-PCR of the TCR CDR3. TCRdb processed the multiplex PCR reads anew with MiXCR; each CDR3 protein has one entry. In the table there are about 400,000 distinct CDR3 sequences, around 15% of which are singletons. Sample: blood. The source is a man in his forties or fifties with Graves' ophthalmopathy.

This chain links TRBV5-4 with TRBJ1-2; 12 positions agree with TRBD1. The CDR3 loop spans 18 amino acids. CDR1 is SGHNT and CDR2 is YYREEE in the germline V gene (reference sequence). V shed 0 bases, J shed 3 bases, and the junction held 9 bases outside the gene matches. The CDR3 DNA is TGTGCCAGCAGCTTGGATTTGGGACAGGGGGCGCCTCACTATGGCTACACCTTC. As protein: CASSLDLGQGAPHYGYTF.

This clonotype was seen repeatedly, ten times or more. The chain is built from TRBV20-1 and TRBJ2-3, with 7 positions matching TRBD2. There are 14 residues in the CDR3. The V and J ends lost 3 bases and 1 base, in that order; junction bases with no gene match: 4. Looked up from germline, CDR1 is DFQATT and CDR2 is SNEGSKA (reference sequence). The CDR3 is CSASASGGTDTQYF. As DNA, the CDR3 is TGCAGTGCTAGTGCTAGCGGAGGCACAGATACGCAGTATTTT.

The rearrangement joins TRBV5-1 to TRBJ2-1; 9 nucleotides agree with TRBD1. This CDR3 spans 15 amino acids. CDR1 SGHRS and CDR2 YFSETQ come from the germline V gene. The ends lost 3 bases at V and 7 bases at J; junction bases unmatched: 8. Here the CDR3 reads CASSWTGQGGNEQFF. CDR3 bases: TGCGCCAGCAGCTGGACGGGACAGGGTGGTAATGAGCAGTTCTTC.

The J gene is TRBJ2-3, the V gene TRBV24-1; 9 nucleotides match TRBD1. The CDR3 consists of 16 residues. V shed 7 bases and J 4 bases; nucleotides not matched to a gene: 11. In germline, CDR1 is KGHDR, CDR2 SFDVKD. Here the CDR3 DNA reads TGTGCCACCAGATTTACAGGGGGCGTTGGAGCAGATACGCAGTATTTT. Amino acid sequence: CATRFTGGVGADTQYF.

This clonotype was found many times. Here the CDR3 DNA reads TGTGCCAGCAGTTTTTCCGGGGGCACTGAAGCTTTCTTT. This gives the protein CASSFSGGTEAFF. The genes are TRBV12-3 or TRBV12-4 and TRBJ1-1; the D gene is possibly TRBD1 (5 bases). There are 13 residues in the CDR3. Trimming cost V 3 bases and J 4 bases, with 9 bases left between them.

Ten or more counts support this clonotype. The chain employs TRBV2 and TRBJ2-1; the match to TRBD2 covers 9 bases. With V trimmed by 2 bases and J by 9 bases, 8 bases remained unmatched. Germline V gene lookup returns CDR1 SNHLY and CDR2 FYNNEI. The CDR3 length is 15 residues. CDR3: CASSELAGDWGEQFF. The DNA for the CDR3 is TGTGCCAGCAGTGAATTAGCGGGAGACTGGGGTGAGCAGTTCTTC.

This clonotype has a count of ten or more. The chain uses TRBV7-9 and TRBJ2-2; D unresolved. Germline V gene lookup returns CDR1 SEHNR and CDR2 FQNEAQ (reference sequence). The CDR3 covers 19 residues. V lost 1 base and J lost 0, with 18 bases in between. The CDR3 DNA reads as TGTGCCAGCAGCTTAGGATACGGAGCTACAGTCTCGAACACCGGGGAGCTGTTTTTT. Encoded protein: CASSLGYGATVSNTGELFF.

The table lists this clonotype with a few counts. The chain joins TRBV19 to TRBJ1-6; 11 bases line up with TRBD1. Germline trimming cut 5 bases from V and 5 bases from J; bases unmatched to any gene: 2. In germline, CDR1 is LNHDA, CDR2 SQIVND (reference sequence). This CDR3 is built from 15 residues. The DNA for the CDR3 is TGTGCCAGTAGTGCGGGACAGGGGGATAATTCACCCCTCCACTTT. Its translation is CASSAGQGDNSPLHF.

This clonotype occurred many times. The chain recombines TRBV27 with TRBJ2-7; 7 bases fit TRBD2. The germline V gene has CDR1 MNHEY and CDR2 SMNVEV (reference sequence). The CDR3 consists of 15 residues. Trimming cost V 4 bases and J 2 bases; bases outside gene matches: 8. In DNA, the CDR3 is TGTGCCAGCAGTTCTGTGGCTAGCGGAACCTACGAGCAGTACTTC. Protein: CASSSVASGTYEQYF.

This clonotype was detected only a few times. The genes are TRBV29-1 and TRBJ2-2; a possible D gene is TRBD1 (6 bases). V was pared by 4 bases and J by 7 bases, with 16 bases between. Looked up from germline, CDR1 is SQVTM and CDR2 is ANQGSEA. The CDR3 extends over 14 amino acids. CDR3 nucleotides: TGCAGCGTTGTCACGGGGACACTAGGCGGGGAGCTGTTTTTT. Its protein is CSVVTGTLGGELFF.

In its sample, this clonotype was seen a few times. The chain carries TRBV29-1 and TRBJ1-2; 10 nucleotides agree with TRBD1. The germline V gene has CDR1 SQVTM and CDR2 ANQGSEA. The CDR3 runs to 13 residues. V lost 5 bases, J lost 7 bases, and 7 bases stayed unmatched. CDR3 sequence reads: CSVKRQGATGYTF. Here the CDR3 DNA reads TGCAGCGTTAAAAGACAGGGGGCGACTGGCTACACCTTC.

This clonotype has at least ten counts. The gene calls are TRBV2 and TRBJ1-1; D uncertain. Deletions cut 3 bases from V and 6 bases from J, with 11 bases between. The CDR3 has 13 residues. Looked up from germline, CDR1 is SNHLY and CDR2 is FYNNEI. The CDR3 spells CASSDRATSEAFF. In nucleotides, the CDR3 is TGTGCCAGCAGTGATCGCGCTACGTCTGAAGCTTTCTTT.

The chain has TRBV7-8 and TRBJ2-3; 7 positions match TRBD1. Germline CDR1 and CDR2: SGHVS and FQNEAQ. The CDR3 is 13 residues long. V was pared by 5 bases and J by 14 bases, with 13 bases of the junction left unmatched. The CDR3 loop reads CASSNRDSRSRYF. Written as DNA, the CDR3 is TGTGCCAGCAGCAACCGGGACAGCAGATCTCGGTATTTT. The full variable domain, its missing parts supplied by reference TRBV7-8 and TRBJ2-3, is GAGVSQSPRYKVAKRGQDVALRCDPISGHVSLFWYQQALGQGPEFLTYFQNEAQLDKSGLPSDRFFAERPEGSVSTLKIQRTQQEDSAVYLCASSNRDSRSRYFGPGTRLTVL.

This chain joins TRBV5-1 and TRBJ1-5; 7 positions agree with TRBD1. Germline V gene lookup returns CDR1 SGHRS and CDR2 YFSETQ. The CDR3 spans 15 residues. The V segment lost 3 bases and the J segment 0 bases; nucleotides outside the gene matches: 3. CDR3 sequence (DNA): TGCGCCAGCAGCTGGCAGGGGGATAGCAATCAGCCCCAGCATTTT. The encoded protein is CASSWQGDSNQPQHF.